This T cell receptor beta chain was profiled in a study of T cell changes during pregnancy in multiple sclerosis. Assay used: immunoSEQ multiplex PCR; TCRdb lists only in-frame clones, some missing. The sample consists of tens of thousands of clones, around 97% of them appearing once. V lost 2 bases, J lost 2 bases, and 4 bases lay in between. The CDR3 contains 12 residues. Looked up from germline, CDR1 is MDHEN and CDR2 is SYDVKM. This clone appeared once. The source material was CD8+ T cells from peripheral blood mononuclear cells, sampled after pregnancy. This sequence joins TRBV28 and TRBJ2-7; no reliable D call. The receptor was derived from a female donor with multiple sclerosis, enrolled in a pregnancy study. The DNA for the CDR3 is TGTGCCAGCAGTTTAGCGGCCTACGAGCAGTACTTC. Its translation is CASSLAAYEQYF.